This T cell receptor beta chain came from a study of T cells in women clearing cervical HPV infection. The V segment lost 0 bases and the J segment 7 bases; nucleotides outside the gene matches: 7. CDR3 length equals 16 residues. Germline V CDR1 and CDR2: SGHTA, FQGNSA. A word on this clone: The read ends 3 residues shy of where the CDR3 ends; the end is completed using the germline J gene.

The method was immunoSEQ multiplex PCR; TCRdb's version includes in-frame clones alone and lacks a portion of them. This sample contains about 36,000 clones. The chain recombines TRBV7-2 with TRBJ2-1, with 9 bases fitting TRBD2. The sequence derives from a woman between 18 and 69 years old with a cervical HPV16 infection that either progressed to CIN3+ or cleared (not recorded which). Sequencing was carried out using blood buffy coat. CDR3: CASSLATGAGGNEQFF. The CDR3 DNA, read in part, is TGTGCCAGCAGCTTAGCCACCGGGGCGGGGGGGAATGAG.